The 11 T cell receptor beta chains given below trace back to one sample, sequenced in a study of CD4+ T cells in melanoma. Libraries were prepared by immunoSEQ multiplex PCR; TCRdb keeps only in-frame clonotypes and omits some of them. The data contain some 120,000 clones, 92% of them singletons. The source material was peripheral blood. Source of these receptors: a human donor with melanoma.

The chain carries TRBV5-1 and TRBJ1-4, with 10 positions matching TRBD1. Looked up from germline, CDR1 is SGHRS and CDR2 is YFSETQ. V was clipped by 2 bases and J by 7 bases; unmatched bases: 5. This CDR3 comprises 15 residues. The DNA of the CDR3 is TGCGCCAGCAGCTTTGAAGGACAGGGGGGTGAAAAACTGTTTTTT. Translated: CASSFEGQGGEKLFF.

Only one count was recorded for this clone. The chain couples TRBV4-2 to TRBJ1-1, with 9 bases fitting TRBD1. The ends lost 2 bases at V and 5 bases at J; junction bases unmatched: 3. Germline CDR1 and CDR2: LGHNA and YNFKEQ. The CDR3 runs 14 residues. This CDR3 reads CASSQHRGRTEAFF. CDR3 nucleotide sequence: TGTGCCAGCAGCCAACACAGGGGGCGAACTGAAGCTTTCTTT.

The V gene is TRBV19, the J gene TRBJ1-5, with 10 bases matching TRBD1. The CDR3 is made up of 15 amino acids. Germline V gene data show CDR1 as LNHDA and CDR2 as SQIVND (reference sequence). V shed 6 bases, J shed 2 bases, and the junction held 4 bases outside the gene matches. The CDR3 sequence: CASRTTGGRNQPQHF. The CDR3 DNA follows: TGTGCCAGTAGGACGACAGGGGGCCGCAATCAGCCCCAGCATTTT.

In regard to this clone: Other DNA variants within this sample encode the same CDR3. The V and J genes are TRBV27 and TRBJ1-2; 8 bases map to TRBD1. Germline V lookup: CDR1 MNHEY, CDR2 SMNVEV (reference sequence). CDR3 length equals 13 residues. V shed 2 bases and J 8 bases; nucleotides not matched to a gene: 4. The CDR3 region is CASSLQGARGYTF. CDR3 in DNA: TGTGCCAGCAGTTTACAGGGGGCCAGGGGCTACACCTTC.

V usage is TRBV9 and J usage is TRBJ2-7, with D possibly matching TRBD2 (5 bases). Germline CDR1 is SGDLS and CDR2 is YYNGEE. This CDR3 spans 13 amino acids. The V and J ends lost 4 bases and 4 bases respectively, with 12 bases between them. CDR3 loop: CASSKPGLYEQYF. The CDR3 nucleotides are TGTGCCAGCAGCAAACCAGGACTGTACGAGCAGTACTTC. The complete variable domain, with remaining parts taken from reference TRBV9 and TRBJ2-7, reads DSGVTQTPKHLITATGQRVTLRCSPRSGDLSVYWYQQSLDQGLQFLIQYYNGEERAKGNILERFSAQQFPDLHSELNLSSLELGDSALYFCASSKPGLYEQYFGPGTRLTVT.

This clone was counted once. The chain carries TRBV4-1 and TRBJ1-2; 11 bases match TRBD1. CDR1 and CDR2 (germline): MGHRA, YSYEKL. The CDR3 is 17 amino acids. Trimming at V came to 6 bases and at J to 0 bases, leaving 9 bases not matched to a gene. CDR3 sequence: CASRPFGQGASNYGYTF. CDR3 DNA sequence: TGCGCCAGCAGACCCTTTGGACAGGGGGCGTCTAACTATGGCTACACCTTC.

The chain employs TRBV6-1 and TRBJ2-3; D is uncertain. V was clipped by 2 bases and J by 3 bases, with 12 bases between them. This CDR3 is 15 amino acids long. The germline V gene has CDR1 MNHNS and CDR2 SASEGT. DNA of the CDR3: TGTGCCAGCAGTGAACGCCGAGGATATACAGATACGCAGTATTTT. As protein: CASSERRGYTDTQYF.

The J gene is TRBJ2-7, the V gene TRBV5-1; tentative D call: TRBD2 (5 bases). CDR3 size: 14 residues. Trimming shortened V by 1 base and J by 3 bases, and 11 bases separated the two germline ends. Per germline, CDR1 SGHRS and CDR2 YFSETQ. CDR3 protein: CASSLPGNYYEQYF. The CDR3 nucleotides are TGCGCCAGCAGCTTGCCGGGGAATTACTACGAGCAGTACTTC.

The gene calls are TRBV25-1 and TRBJ2-3, with 9 bases identical to TRBD1. The CDR3 contains 15 residues. Germline V CDR1 and CDR2: MGHDK, SYGVNS. V dropped 5 bases and J dropped 3; count of bases not matched to a gene: 6. CDR3 bases: TGTGCCAGCAGTCTCTTGGGGACAGGGACAGATACGCAGTATTTT. Translation gives CASSLLGTGTDTQYF.

The rearrangement links TRBV4-3 to TRBJ1-2; D gene unclear. The CDR3 runs to 14 residues. Germline loops: CDR1 LGHNA, CDR2 YSLEER. The V end lost 0 bases, the J end lost 3 bases, and 8 bases lay between the germline ends. The CDR3 here is CASSQEPSYYGYTF. In DNA form, the CDR3 reads TGCGCCAGCAGCCAAGAACCCTCCTACTATGGCTACACCTTC.

Note on this clone: The sample has other DNA sequences that encode this CDR3 too. The chain uses TRBV15 and TRBJ2-7; D is perhaps TRBD2 (6 bases). This CDR3 region has 13 residues. Germline-derived CDR1 and CDR2 are LNHNV and YYDKDF (reference sequence). The ends were cut back, 0 bases at V and 4 bases at J, with 7 bases in the middle. CDR3 sequence reads: CATSREAGYEQYF. CDR3 nucleotide sequence: TGTGCCACCAGCAGAGAAGCGGGTTACGAGCAGTACTTC.